One and the same sample provided the 22 T cell receptor beta chains below, sequenced in a study of blood T cell repertoires in COVID-19. Libraries were prepared by immunoSEQ multiplex PCR; TCRdb keeps only in-frame clonotypes and omits some of them. The sample holds tens of thousands of clones; approximately 80% are singletons and the top ten take more than 2%. Input material: peripheral blood. These receptors came from a man at least 80 years old with active or convalescent COVID-19.

The rearrangement uses TRBV6-2 or TRBV6-3 and TRBJ1-5; 9 bases map to TRBD1. Trimming at V came to 6 bases and at J to 2 bases, leaving 5 bases not matched to a gene. CDR1 MNHEY and CDR2 SVGEGT come from the germline V gene. The CDR3 has 15 residues. The CDR3 spells CASSLQGARNQPQHF. The CDR3 DNA reads TGTGCCAGCAGCCTACAGGGGGCACGCAATCAGCCCCAGCATTTT.

V and J are TRBV10-2 and TRBJ2-2, with D tentatively TRBD2 (5 bases). V was shortened by 0 bases and J by 5 bases, with 7 bases between the two germline ends. CDR3 size: 14 residues. Germline V gene sequence: CDR1 WSHSY, CDR2 SAAADI. CDR3 amino acids: CASSESGRTGELFF. CDR3 in DNA: TGCGCCAGCAGTGAGTCAGGGAGAACCGGGGAGCTGTTTTTT.

The CDR3 coding sequence is TGTGCCAGCAGCCTCAACGGACAGACTATAGAGACCCAGTACTTC. Translation: CASSLNGQTIETQYF. The rearrangement uses TRBV7-6 and TRBJ2-5; D may be TRBD1 (6 bases). CDR1 and CDR2 from the germline V gene are SGHVS and FNYEAQ. This CDR3 contains 15 residues. V dropped 5 bases and J dropped 4 bases, with 17 bases sitting between them.

The V gene is TRBV5-1, the J gene TRBJ2-5, with a weak D call TRBD1 (6 bases). Trimming shortened V by 3 bases and J by 5 bases, and 11 bases separated the two germline ends. This CDR3 is built from 13 residues. The germline V gene has CDR1 SGHRS and CDR2 YFSETQ. CDR3: CASSSDRRETQYF. For the CDR3, the DNA is TGCGCCAGCAGCTCCGACAGGAGGGAGACCCAGTACTTC.

The sample holds one count of this clone. The V call is TRBV21-1, the J call TRBJ2-7; the DNA was not used to check the table's D call, TRBD2. TRBV21-1 is a pseudogene segment. The CDR3 has 15 residues. The CDR3 reads CASSLSSEREFEQYF. The CDR3 nucleotides read TGTGCCAGCAGTTTAAGTTCCGAGCGGGAGTTCGAGCAGTACTTC.

The chain is built from TRBV7-6 and TRBJ2-1, with no clear D. In germline, CDR1 is SGHVS, CDR2 FNYEAQ. The V gene lost 1 base and the J gene lost 0 bases, with 10 bases spanning the gap. This CDR3 spans 16 amino acids. The CDR3 DNA reads TGTGCCAGCAGCTTAGTGCCGGTAAGCTCCTACAATGAGCAGTTCTTC. Amino acid sequence: CASSLVPVSSYNEQFF.

V usage is TRBV19 and J usage is TRBJ2-2, with D unclear. The CDR3 extends over 12 amino acids. The V end was cut by 3 bases, the J end by 5 bases, with 4 bases between. Germline assignment: CDR1 LNHDA and CDR2 SQIVND (reference sequence). CDR3 region: CASSIVTGELFF. The CDR3 DNA reads TGTGCCAGTAGTATCGTAACCGGGGAGCTGTTTTTT.

The chain couples TRBV5-1 to TRBJ2-7; no clear D gene. The CDR3 is 12 amino acids. CDR1 is SGHRS and CDR2 is YFSETQ in the germline V gene. V was clipped by 1 base and J by 5 bases, with 7 bases between them. CDR3 loop: CASSLMGDEQYF. The CDR3 coding sequence is TGCGCCAGCAGCTTGATGGGCGACGAGCAGTACTTC.

This clone was seen once. This same CDR3 is encoded by further DNA sequences in the sample. The V call is TRBV5-6, the J call TRBJ2-2; 12 bases line up with TRBD2. Losses at the gene ends were 5 bases for V and 5 bases for J; bases not matched to a gene: 4. CDR3 length: 15 residues. Germline CDR1 SGHDT, CDR2 YYEEEE. This chain's CDR3 is CASREGTSGTGELFF. DNA for the CDR3: TGTGCCAGCAGAGAGGGGACTAGCGGGACCGGGGAGCTGTTTTTT.

V usage is TRBV3-1 (or the pseudogene TRBV3-2) and J usage is TRBJ2-2; no clear D. V lost 4 bases and J lost 2, with 2 bases in between. The CDR3 sequence is 12 residues long. Germline V gene sequence: CDR1 LGHDT, CDR2 YNNKEL (reference sequence). The CDR3 reads CASSLNTGELFF. DNA for the CDR3: TGTGCCAGCAGCCTAAACACCGGGGAGCTGTTTTTT.

V gene TRBV6-6 combines with J gene TRBJ2-7; 10 bases are a match to TRBD1. This CDR3 spans 16 amino acids. V lost 0 bases to trimming and J lost 6 bases; unmatched junction nucleotides: 8. From germline, CDR1 is MNHNY and CDR2 SVGAGI (reference sequence). The CDR3 reads CASSYSTGTGALEQYF. CDR3 bases: TGTGCCAGCAGTTACTCAACCGGGACAGGGGCTCTCGAGCAGTACTTC.

The DNA for the CDR3 is TGTGCCAGCTCACCTCAGGGGGAGAGTGGCTACACCTTC. Translating it yields CASSPQGESGYTF. The chain joins TRBV18 to TRBJ1-2; TRBD1 matches 7 bases. The germline V gene has CDR1 KGHSH and CDR2 LQKENI. Trimming cost V 3 bases and J 7 bases; bases outside gene matches: 5. The length of the CDR3 is 13 residues.

The V and J genes are TRBV27 and TRBJ2-7, with 9 positions matching TRBD1. The V gene end was trimmed by 0 bases and the J gene end by 3 bases; junction bases not matched to a gene: 3. CDR3 size: 15 residues. Germline CDR1 MNHEY, CDR2 SMNVEV (reference sequence). CDR3 sequence reads: CASSLSGTGLYEQYF. The CDR3 coding sequence is TGTGCCAGCAGTTTATCTGGGACAGGGCTCTACGAGCAGTACTTC.

The chain uses TRBV7-8 and TRBJ2-1, with D maybe TRBD2 (5 bases). This CDR3 region has 14 residues. Germline CDR1 reads SGHVS; CDR2 reads FQNEAQ. Trimming stripped 0 bases from V and 7 bases from J, with 10 bases between. This CDR3 reads CASSLAGVGNEQFF. CDR3 nucleotide sequence: TGTGCCAGCAGCTTAGCGGGAGTGGGAAATGAGCAGTTCTTC. Supplemented by reference TRBV7-8 and TRBJ2-1, the full variable domain reads GAGVSQSPRYKVAKRGQDVALRCDPISGHVSLFWYQQALGQGPEFLTYFQNEAQLDKSGLPSDRFFAERPEGSVSTLKIQRTQQEDSAVYLCASSLAGVGNEQFFGPGTRLTVL.

This chain links TRBV7-6 with TRBJ2-1, with a possible D match to TRBD1 (6 bases). V gave up 3 bases and J gave up 8 bases, with 14 bases separating them. The CDR3 is made up of 14 amino acids. Germline V gene lookup returns CDR1 SGHVS and CDR2 FNYEAQ. CDR3 DNA sequence: TGTGCCAGCAGCTTGGGACACCAGCGCGATGAGCAGTTCTTC. Its translation is CASSLGHQRDEQFF.

The V gene is TRBV7-9, the J gene TRBJ2-7, with a weak D call TRBD1 (6 bases). The V and J ends lost 5 bases and 0 bases respectively, with 11 bases between them. The CDR3 spans 14 residues. CDR1 is SEHNR and CDR2 is FQNEAQ in the germline V gene (reference sequence). CDR3 loop: CASSQQGNSYEQYF. As DNA, the CDR3 is TGTGCCAGCAGCCAACAGGGAAACTCCTACGAGCAGTACTTC.

J is TRBJ2-2 and V is TRBV5-5, with D perhaps TRBD1 (6 bases). V was clipped by 3 bases and J by 1 base, with 10 bases between them. There are 15 residues in the CDR3. Germline V gene data show CDR1 as SGHKS and CDR2 as YYEKEE (reference sequence). The CDR3 nucleotides read TGTGCCAGCAGCTGGGGACACAGGAACACCGGGGAGCTGTTTTTT. Amino acid sequence: CASSWGHRNTGELFF.

The V and J genes are TRBV12-3 or TRBV12-4 and TRBJ2-7; D is perhaps TRBD1 (6 bases). The length of the CDR3 is 12 residues. V was trimmed by 6 bases and J by 4 bases, leaving 10 bases between them. The CDR3 loop reads CASSLDSYEQYF. In DNA form, the CDR3 reads TGTGCCAGCAGCCTGGACAGTTACGAGCAGTACTTC.

This chain uses TRBV19 with TRBJ2-7, with 9 nucleotides matching TRBD2. CDR1 and CDR2 from the germline V gene are LNHDA and SQIVND (reference sequence). Trimming took 5 bases from V and 2 from J; bases not matched to a gene: 4. There are 14 residues in the CDR3. The CDR3 protein is CASSRSGSTYEQYF. CDR3 coding DNA: TGTGCCAGTAGTCGTAGCGGGAGTACCTACGAGCAGTACTTC.

The rearrangement joins TRBV19 to TRBJ1-1; no definite D call. The CDR3 extends over 16 amino acids. In germline, CDR1 is LNHDA, CDR2 SQIVND (reference sequence). V was pared by 3 bases and J by 4 bases, with 18 bases between. The CDR3: CASSILGLGRITEAFF. CDR3 sequence (DNA): TGTGCCAGTAGTATTTTGGGATTGGGGAGGATCACTGAAGCTTTCTTT.

V and J are TRBV5-1 and TRBJ1-1; weak D call: TRBD1 (5 bases). The CDR3 covers 15 residues. The germline V gene has CDR1 SGHRS and CDR2 YFSETQ. The V gene lost 1 base and the J gene lost 0 bases, with 10 bases spanning the gap. For the CDR3, the DNA is TGCGCCAGCAGCTTGCTCGCAGGGCTGAACACTGAAGCTTTCTTT. Residues: CASSLLAGLNTEAFF.

J is TRBJ2-2 and V is TRBV5-5; 9 bases are shared with TRBD1. Trimming cost V 1 base and J 5 bases; bases outside gene matches: 12. Looked up from germline, CDR1 is SGHKS and CDR2 is YYEKEE (reference sequence). This CDR3 comprises 18 residues. The CDR3 DNA reads TGTGCCAGCAGCTTGAGGACAGGGGATTTAACGAGAACCGGGGAGCTGTTTTTT. Protein product: CASSLRTGDLTRTGELFF.